The 5 T cell receptor beta chains reported below all come from one sample, sequenced in a study of post-analysis software for immune sequencing data. Study results and caveats: There were roughly five TRBV segments more frequent in patients than controls, and TRBV5-6, TRBV5-1 and TRBV20-1 were among them.

Researchers reported that TCR beta cDNA libraries carried unique molecular identifiers. Each CDR3 protein gets one entry after TCRdb re-called the PCR reads with MiXCR. The data contain some 700,000 distinct CDR3 sequences, approximately 59% of them singletons. Their antigens are not known. The material sequenced was blood. The receptors come from a girl aged 2-10 years with multiple sclerosis.

The chain links TRBV7-2 to TRBJ1-1; 8 bases are a match to TRBD1. Looked up from germline, CDR1 is SGHTA and CDR2 is FQGNSA. The ends lost 5 bases at V and 9 bases at J; junction bases unmatched: 5. The length of the CDR3 is 12 residues. This CDR3 is CASSPDRVKAFF. The CDR3 DNA sequence: TGTGCCAGCAGCCCGGACAGGGTCAAAGCTTTCTTT.

This sequence joins TRBV28 and TRBJ1-4, with a tentative D call TRBD1 (5 bases). V lost 5 bases to trimming and J lost 15 bases, with 16 bases between them. Germline V gene lookup returns CDR1 MDHEN and CDR2 SYDVKM. This CDR3 region has 12 residues. CDR3 protein: CASSLDRNRMFF. The CDR3 region has the DNA TGTGCCAGCAGTCTAGACAGAAATCGGATGTTTTTT.

This rearrangement joins TRBV12-3 or TRBV12-4 to TRBJ2-2, with D possibly matching TRBD2 (5 bases). Trimming stripped 2 bases from V and 7 bases from J, with 14 bases between. The CDR3 length is 15 residues. CDR3 nucleotide sequence: TGTGCCAGCAGTTTAAGGCCGGGGATCTACGGGGAGCTGTTTTTT. Residues: CASSLRPGIYGELFF.

The chain couples TRBV7-9 to TRBJ1-1; D is ambiguous. The CDR3 spans 12 residues. Germline V lookup: CDR1 SEHNR, CDR2 FQNEAQ (reference sequence). The V end lost 6 bases, the J end lost 0 bases, and 5 bases lay between the germline ends. Here the CDR3 reads CASRWMNTEAFF. The CDR3 nucleotides are TGTGCCAGCAGGTGGATGAACACTGAAGCTTTCTTT.

The CDR3 DNA sequence: TGTGCCAGCGGGCTAGCGGGCGTCGTTGAGCAGTTCTTC. It yields the protein CASGLAGVVEQFF. V and J are TRBV6-6 and TRBJ2-1; 8 bases are shared with TRBD2. The length of the CDR3 is 13 residues. Germline trimming cut 8 bases from V and 9 bases from J; bases unmatched to any gene: 9. CDR1 and CDR2 from the germline V gene are MNHNY and SVGAGI (reference sequence).